This TCR beta chain originates from a study of T cell responses to AZD1222 COVID-19 vaccine. This CDR3 region has 15 residues. Germline CDR1 reads SGHTA; CDR2 reads FQGNSA. V was pared by 5 bases and J by 7 bases, with 11 bases of the junction left unmatched. Sequencing was performed with immunoSEQ multiplex PCR; in TCRdb, only in-frame clones are kept and a portion is missing. Of around 160,000 clones listed, around nine tenths are singletons. The source of this sequence is an adult in good health. The chain recombines TRBV7-2 with TRBJ1-2; 9 nucleotides agree with TRBD1. The material was peripheral blood, obtained on day 0 of AZD1222 vaccination. CDR3 bases: TGTGCCAGCAGCCCCTTCGGACAGGGGAAAGGTGGCTACACCTTC. Protein product: CASSPFGQGKGGYTF.